A single sample gave rise to the 30 T cell receptor beta chains below, sequenced in a study of graft-versus-host responses after intestinal transplantation. For these receptors, no antigen is known. Profiling relied on immunoSEQ multiplex PCR, and the TCRdb table lists in-frame clones only, not all of them. This sample has 86,000 or so clones, with around 90% found just once. The material sequenced was unstimulated CD8+ T cells sorted from spleen or lymph node cells, taken before intestinal transplant. Receptors originate from a human donor who received an intestinal transplant.

The gene calls are TRBV4-1 and TRBJ1-5; D not resolved. There are 15 residues in the CDR3. CDR1 is MGHRA, CDR2 YSYEKL, per germline. Trimming took off 4 bases at V and 0 bases at J, with 10 bases between the two ends. The chain's CDR3 is CASSPREYSNQPQHF. The CDR3 region has the DNA TGCGCCAGCAGCCCTCGGGAGTATAGCAATCAGCCCCAGCATTTT.

V is TRBV6-1 and J is TRBJ2-3, with a possible D match to TRBD2 (6 bases). CDR3 length: 15 residues. Germline CDR1 MNHNS, CDR2 SASEGT. Trimming shortened V by 3 bases and J by 0 bases, and 10 bases separated the two germline ends. The CDR3 DNA follows: TGTGCCAGCAGTGACCGGGACTGGAGCACAGATACGCAGTATTTT. Protein sequence: CASSDRDWSTDTQYF.

V gene TRBV7-6 combines with J gene TRBJ2-3; D possibly corresponds to TRBD1 (6 bases). Germline V gives CDR1 SGHVS, CDR2 FNYEAQ. Trimming pared 3 bases from V and 2 bases from J, leaving 15 bases between. This CDR3 is 16 amino acids long. The CDR3 bases are TGTGCCAGCAGCTTGAGGGGGAGCCTCAACACAGATACGCAGTATTTT. It is translated as CASSLRGSLNTDTQYF.

The gene calls are TRBV2 and TRBJ1-2; TRBD1 agrees at 9 bases. Germline lookup yields CDR1 SNHLY and CDR2 FYNNEI. This CDR3 contains 14 residues. Trimming removed 8 bases from V and 5 bases from J; junction bases left unmatched: 9. CDR3 in amino acids: CASHGLGQGYGYTF. DNA of the CDR3: TGTGCCAGCCATGGGTTAGGACAGGGGTATGGCTACACCTTC.

This chain links TRBV12-5 with TRBJ1-2, with D perhaps TRBD1 (6 bases). The germline V gene has CDR1 LGHNT and CDR2 FRNRAP. With 3 bases removed from V and 7 bases from J, the gap between germline ends came to 21 bases. The CDR3 spans 16 residues. The CDR3 protein is CASGFSRQVVVRGYTF. CDR3 in DNA: TGTGCTAGTGGTTTCTCCAGACAGGTTGTAGTCCGTGGCTACACCTTC.

The V call is TRBV4-1, the J call TRBJ2-1; 9 bases are shared with TRBD2. CDR3 length equals 16 residues. Per the germline V gene, CDR1 is MGHRA and CDR2 is YSYEKL. Losses at the gene ends were 0 bases for V and 5 bases for J; bases not matched to a gene: 5. The CDR3 sequence: CASSQERREGHNEQFF. The DNA for the CDR3 is TGCGCCAGCAGCCAAGAAAGGCGGGAGGGACACAATGAGCAGTTCTTC.

Turning to this clone: The junction shows a germline mismatch at one end, possibly a read error. The chain links TRBV11-2 to TRBJ2-2; TRBD2 might be the D (6 bases). The CDR3 is made up of 15 amino acids. CDR1 is SGHAT, CDR2 FQNNGV, per germline. CDR3 sequence: CASSLEEGNTGELFF. DNA for the CDR3: TGTGCCAGCAGCCTAGAGGAGGGGAACACCGGGGAGCTGTTTTTT.

The V call is TRBV2, the J call TRBJ2-1; D not certain. The ends were cut back, 6 bases at V and 3 bases at J, with 12 bases in the middle. The CDR3 has 14 residues. CDR1 SNHLY and CDR2 FYNNEI come from the germline V gene. The CDR3 region is CASRKGWVYNEQFF. The CDR3 nucleotides read TGTGCCAGCAGGAAAGGGTGGGTCTACAATGAGCAGTTCTTC.

Only one count was recorded for this clone. This chain links TRBV19 with TRBJ1-1, with D perhaps TRBD1 (6 bases). CDR1 and CDR2 (germline): LNHDA, SQIVND (reference sequence). The V end was cut by 1 base, the J end by 5 bases, with 14 bases between. This CDR3 has 15 amino acids. The CDR3 region is CASSIVRWGRTEAFF. CDR3 in DNA: TGTGCCAGTAGTATAGTTAGGTGGGGGCGGACTGAAGCTTTCTTT.

The chain combines TRBV19 with TRBJ1-2; 12 bases map to TRBD1. The CDR3 length is 16 residues. Germline CDR1 and CDR2: LNHDA and SQIVND (reference sequence). J was trimmed by 3 bases and V by 3 bases; bases with no gene match: 5. CDR3 protein: CASSIGTGGLDYGYTF. The DNA of the CDR3 is TGTGCCAGTAGTATCGGGACAGGGGGCTTGGACTATGGCTACACCTTC.

The chain links TRBV2 to TRBJ2-1; D might be TRBD2 (6 bases). V lost 5 bases and J 9 bases, leaving 14 bases between the germline ends. Germline V gene data show CDR1 as SNHLY and CDR2 as FYNNEI. The CDR3 consists of 13 residues. In DNA form, the CDR3 reads TGTGCCAGCAGTACCCTAGCGCAGAGTGAGCAGTTCTTC. This sequence encodes CASSTLAQSEQFF.

V usage is TRBV7-9 and J usage is TRBJ2-3, with 8 positions matching TRBD2. J gave up 4 bases and V 5 bases, and 11 bases lay outside the gene matches. Germline V gene data show CDR1 as SEHNR and CDR2 as FQNEAQ (reference sequence). The CDR3 spans 16 residues. CDR3 amino acids: CASSLPAGAAADTQYF. In DNA, the CDR3 is TGTGCCAGCAGCCTCCCAGCGGGAGCCGCGGCAGATACGCAGTATTTT.

V and J are TRBV6-5 and TRBJ1-1; 8 positions agree with TRBD1. The junction had 12 bases not matched to a gene; V was cut back by 6 bases and J by 6 bases. The CDR3 is made up of 15 amino acids. From germline, CDR1 is MNHEY and CDR2 SVGAGI. In DNA form, the CDR3 reads TGTGCCAGCAGCCTTGTAGGGACAGGTTTCTCTGAAGCTTTCTTT. As protein: CASSLVGTGFSEAFF.

The chain combines TRBV28 with TRBJ2-2; TRBD2 agrees at 10 bases. The J segment lost 1 base and the V segment lost 3 bases, leaving 8 bases of the junction unmatched. The CDR3 extends over 18 amino acids. Germline V CDR1 and CDR2: MDHEN, SYDVKM. DNA for the CDR3: TGTGCCAGCAGTTTCTTTCATTTAGCGGGAGGGAACACCGGGGAGCTGTTTTTT. Its protein product is CASSFFHLAGGNTGELFF. The full variable domain, rest sourced from reference TRBV28 and TRBJ2-2, is DVKVTQSSRYLVKRTGEKVFLECVQDMDHENMFWYRQDPGLGLRLIYFSYDVKMKEKGDIPEGYSVSREKKERFSLILESASTNQTSMYLCASSFFHLAGGNTGELFFGEGSRLTVL.

This clone was detected once. The V and J genes are TRBV5-6 and TRBJ2-1; 7 nucleotides agree with TRBD1. Trimming took 4 bases from V and 10 from J; bases not matched to a gene: 11. CDR1 and CDR2 (germline): SGHDT, YYEEEE. The CDR3 loop spans 14 amino acids. CDR3: CASSPTGTVEEQFF. Here the CDR3 DNA reads TGTGCCAGCAGCCCAACCGGGACAGTGGAGGAGCAGTTCTTC.

The CDR3 nucleotides are TGCGCCAGCAGCCCAGGGACAGGGGACCCCTACGAGCAGTACTTC. Its protein product is CASSPGTGDPYEQYF. This rearrangement joins TRBV4-1 to TRBJ2-7; TRBD1 matches 10 bases. CDR1 MGHRA and CDR2 YSYEKL come from the germline V gene. J gave up 2 bases and V 4 bases, and 5 bases lay outside the gene matches. The CDR3 loop spans 15 amino acids.

The chain recombines TRBV7-6 with TRBJ1-1; D is perhaps TRBD1 (6 bases). The V and J ends lost 5 bases and 1 base respectively, with 11 bases between them. Germline CDR1 and CDR2: SGHVS and FNYEAQ. The CDR3 loop spans 14 amino acids. The CDR3 region has the DNA TGTGCCAGCAGCCAAGGGGGGCGGAACACTGAAGCTTTCTTT. This gives the protein CASSQGGRNTEAFF.

J is TRBJ2-1 and V is TRBV6-5, with 7 nucleotides matching TRBD1. The CDR3 is 12 residues long. The V gene end was trimmed by 8 bases and the J gene end by 5 bases; junction bases not matched to a gene: 3. The germline CDR1 and CDR2 sequences are MNHEY and SVGAGI. The CDR3 region is CASGQANNEQFF. CDR3 DNA: TGTGCCAGCGGACAGGCAAACAATGAGCAGTTCTTC.

This rearrangement joins TRBV19 to TRBJ2-2; D call uncertain. Germline lookup yields CDR1 LNHDA and CDR2 SQIVND (reference sequence). Trimming removed 3 bases from V and 1 base from J, with 6 bases in between. There are 14 residues in the CDR3. CDR3 nucleotide sequence: TGTGCCAGTAGTATGGGTTGGAACACCGGGGAGCTGTTTTTT. It codes for CASSMGWNTGELFF.

This chain uses TRBV28 with TRBJ1-5; D perhaps matches TRBD1 (6 bases). V lost 6 bases, J lost 5 bases, and 23 bases lay in between. The length of the CDR3 is 17 residues. The germline V gene has CDR1 MDHEN and CDR2 SYDVKM. CDR3 sequence: CASSQIRRGGIDQPQHF. The CDR3, as DNA: TGTGCCAGCAGCCAAATAAGACGAGGGGGGATCGATCAGCCCCAGCATTTT.

This clone was seen only once. The chain is built from TRBV19 and TRBJ2-7; D possibly corresponds to TRBD2 (5 bases). The germline V gene encodes CDR1 LNHDA and CDR2 SQIVND (reference sequence). This CDR3 comprises 16 residues. V was trimmed by 2 bases and J by 0 bases, leaving 14 bases between them. CDR3 DNA: TGTGCCAGTAGTATACTTTTCGGGGAGAGCTCCTACGAGCAGTACTTC. Translated: CASSILFGESSYEQYF.

This clone occurred once. The gene calls are TRBV4-2 and TRBJ2-3; 10 nucleotides agree with TRBD2. The germline V gene has CDR1 LGHNA and CDR2 YNFKEQ. V was clipped by 1 base and J by 0 bases; unmatched bases: 4. The CDR3 is made up of 17 amino acids. Here the CDR3 reads CASSQVTSGDSTDTQYF. The CDR3 DNA is TGTGCCAGCAGCCAAGTAACTAGCGGGGATAGCACAGATACGCAGTATTTT.

The chain couples TRBV15 to TRBJ2-7, with no clear D. Germline values: CDR1 LNHNV, CDR2 YYDKDF (reference sequence). This CDR3 comprises 20 residues. V was pared by 1 base and J by 3 bases, with 28 bases between. The CDR3 DNA reads TGTGCCACCAGCAGAGGGCCAAACCAGCCTAGACGGATGCCCCTCTACGAGCAGTACTTC. Amino acids: CATSRGPNQPRRMPLYEQYF.

The chain recombines TRBV6-1 with TRBJ2-7; the D is unclear. Deletions cut 8 bases from V and 1 base from J, with 15 bases between. Germline values: CDR1 MNHNS, CDR2 SASEGT. The length of the CDR3 is 14 residues. The CDR3 region is CASLEEFASYEQYF. Written as DNA, the CDR3 is TGTGCCAGCCTTGAGGAATTCGCGTCCTACGAGCAGTACTTC.

J is TRBJ2-6 and V is TRBV5-1; the D is unclear. Looked up from germline, CDR1 is SGHRS and CDR2 is YFSETQ. V lost 7 bases and J 4 bases, leaving 12 bases between the germline ends. This CDR3 is 14 amino acids long. CDR3 sequence: CASGFWSGANVLTF. DNA of the CDR3: TGCGCCAGCGGGTTTTGGTCGGGGGCCAACGTCCTGACTTTC.

This chain uses TRBV6-5 with TRBJ1-5; no definite D call. The V end was cut by 2 bases, the J end by 0 bases, with 2 bases between. Germline CDR1 MNHEY, CDR2 SVGAGI. The CDR3 consists of 13 residues. The CDR3 loop reads CASSYGSNQPQHF. CDR3 nucleotide sequence: TGTGCCAGCAGTTACGGTAGCAATCAGCCCCAGCATTTT.

The rearrangement links TRBV19 to TRBJ2-7, with D perhaps assigned TRBD1 or TRBD2 (5 bases each). Germline CDR1 reads LNHDA; CDR2 reads SQIVND (reference sequence). The CDR3 length is 13 residues. Trimming took off 5 bases at V and 3 bases at J, with 11 bases between the two ends. Here the CDR3 DNA reads TGTGCCAGTAGTCCCTGGGACGGCTACGAGCAGTACTTC. Translating it yields CASSPWDGYEQYF.

This chain joins TRBV18 and TRBJ1-5; TRBD1 aligns across 7 bases. V lost 3 bases and J lost 7; bases outside the gene matches: 6. Germline V gene sequence: CDR1 KGHSH, CDR2 LQKENI. The CDR3 covers 14 residues. As DNA, the CDR3 is TGTGCCAGCTCACCTGGGACAGAAATGCAGCCCCAGCATTTT. This gives the protein CASSPGTEMQPQHF.

This clone was seen a handful of times. The chain recombines TRBV6-4 with TRBJ2-3, with 7 positions matching TRBD1. The CDR3 sequence is 14 residues long. J gave up 3 bases and V 3 bases, and 3 bases lay outside the gene matches. Germline assignment: CDR1 MRHNA and CDR2 SNTAGT. The CDR3 nucleotides read TGTGCCAGCAGTGAAAGGGGGCAAACAGATACGCAGTATTTT. Translated, it gives CASSERGQTDTQYF.

The chain recombines TRBV27 with TRBJ2-7; 8 nucleotides align to TRBD1. The V gene end was trimmed by 4 bases and the J gene end by 6 bases; junction bases not matched to a gene: 8. Germline CDR1 MNHEY, CDR2 SMNVEV (reference sequence). The CDR3 runs 14 residues. This CDR3 reads CASSYAGGGFEQYF. The CDR3 nucleotides are TGTGCCAGCAGTTACGCAGGGGGCGGCTTCGAGCAGTACTTC.